The entry below describes one TCR beta chain. The sample belongs to a study of blood T cell repertoires in COVID-19. Across the whole study: Some COVID-19 samples were acute and others convalescent; all came from the United States, Italy and Spain. PBMCs, B-cell-depleted T cells, or T cells were the source of the cDNA or gDNA that made up the material.

Produced via immunoSEQ multiplex PCR; TCRdb's table is partial and in-frame only. Of a few hundred thousand clones listed, roughly 87% are singletons. Germline V gene sequence: CDR1 MNHEY, CDR2 SVGAGI. The CDR3 is made up of 12 amino acids. Trimming pared 3 bases from V and 8 bases from J, leaving 8 bases between. The V and J genes are TRBV6-5 and TRBJ2-1; D uncertain. Sequencing was done on a sample of peripheral blood. This TCR was recovered from a man aged 18-30 years with active or convalescent COVID-19. CDR3 sequence reads: CASSYRGDEQFF. In DNA form, the CDR3 reads TGTGCCAGCAGTTATCGAGGCGATGAGCAGTTCTTC.